Reported below is one T cell receptor beta chain. The antigen remains undetermined. The sample originates from a study of blood T cells in healthy people across ages. Study-level results: Percentage of naive T cells showed a strong correlation with TCR beta diversity.

Per the germline V gene, CDR1 is SGHRS and CDR2 is YFSETQ. Trimming cost V 4 bases and J 2 bases, with 13 bases left between them. The length of the CDR3 is 15 residues. Alongside a J-beta primer mix, a sample-barcoded 5' primer served in a second PCR lasting about 7 to 12 cycles. MiXCR, applied by TCRdb to the 5' RACE reads, yields one record per CDR3 protein. The data contain about 680,000 distinct CDR3 sequences, 45% to 50% of them seen just once; the ten biggest clones take up around a third. Sequenced: blood. The receptor's source is a woman aged 55-75 years in good health. This chain connects TRBV5-1 to TRBJ2-1; the D gene could be TRBD1 or TRBD2 (6 bases each). CDR3 protein: CASSPEGGTYNEQFF. The CDR3 bases are TGCGCCAGCAGCCCGGAGGGGGGCACCTACAATGAGCAGTTCTTC.